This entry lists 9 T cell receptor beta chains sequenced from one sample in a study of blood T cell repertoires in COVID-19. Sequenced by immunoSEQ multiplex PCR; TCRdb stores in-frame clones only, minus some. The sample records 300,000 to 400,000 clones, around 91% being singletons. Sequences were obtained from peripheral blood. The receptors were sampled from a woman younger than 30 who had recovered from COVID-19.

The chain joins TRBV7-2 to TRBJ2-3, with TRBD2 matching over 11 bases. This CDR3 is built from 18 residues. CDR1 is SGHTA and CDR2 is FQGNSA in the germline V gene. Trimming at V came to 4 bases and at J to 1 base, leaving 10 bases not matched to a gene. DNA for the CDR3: TGTGCCAGCAGCTCCTCGGAACCGGGACTAGCGGGCACAGATACGCAGTATTTT. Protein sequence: CASSSSEPGLAGTDTQYF.

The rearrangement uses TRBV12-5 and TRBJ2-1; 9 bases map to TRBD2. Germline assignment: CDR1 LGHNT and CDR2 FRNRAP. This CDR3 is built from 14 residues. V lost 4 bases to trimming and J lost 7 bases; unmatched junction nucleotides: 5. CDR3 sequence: CASGSAGGWNEQFF. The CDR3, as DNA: TGTGCTAGTGGTTCGGCGGGAGGGTGGAATGAGCAGTTCTTC.

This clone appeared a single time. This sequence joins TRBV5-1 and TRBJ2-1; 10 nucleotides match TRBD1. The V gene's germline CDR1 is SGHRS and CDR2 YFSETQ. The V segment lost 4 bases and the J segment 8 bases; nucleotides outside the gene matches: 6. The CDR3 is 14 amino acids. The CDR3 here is CASSRGQGRYEQFF. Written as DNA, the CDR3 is TGCGCCAGCAGCCGGGGACAGGGGCGTTATGAGCAGTTCTTC. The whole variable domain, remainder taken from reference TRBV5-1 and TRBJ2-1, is KAGVTQTPRYLIKTRGQQVTLSCSPISGHRSVSWYQQTPGQGLQFLFEYFSETQRNKGNFPGRFSGRQFSNSRSEMNVSTLELGDSALYLCASSRGQGRYEQFFGPGTRLTVL.

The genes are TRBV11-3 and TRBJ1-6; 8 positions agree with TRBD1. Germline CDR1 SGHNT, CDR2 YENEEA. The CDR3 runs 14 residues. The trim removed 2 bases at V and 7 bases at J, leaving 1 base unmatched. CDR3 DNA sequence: TGTGCCAGCAGCTTACAGGGGGCGAATTCACCCCTCCACTTT. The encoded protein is CASSLQGANSPLHF.

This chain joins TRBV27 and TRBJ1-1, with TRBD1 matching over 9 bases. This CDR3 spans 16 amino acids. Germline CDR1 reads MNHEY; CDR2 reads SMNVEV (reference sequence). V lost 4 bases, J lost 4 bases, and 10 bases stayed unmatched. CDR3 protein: CASSSFHRGRFTEAFF. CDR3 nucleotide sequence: TGTGCCAGCAGTTCCTTTCACAGGGGGCGCTTCACTGAAGCTTTCTTT.

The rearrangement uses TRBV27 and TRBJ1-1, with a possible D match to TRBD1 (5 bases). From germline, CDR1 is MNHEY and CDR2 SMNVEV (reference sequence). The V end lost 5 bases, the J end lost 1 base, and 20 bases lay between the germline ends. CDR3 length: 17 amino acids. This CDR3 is CASSAYVSGLRNTEAFF. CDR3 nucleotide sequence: TGTGCCAGCAGTGCATATGTATCGGGACTAAGGAACACTGAAGCTTTCTTT.

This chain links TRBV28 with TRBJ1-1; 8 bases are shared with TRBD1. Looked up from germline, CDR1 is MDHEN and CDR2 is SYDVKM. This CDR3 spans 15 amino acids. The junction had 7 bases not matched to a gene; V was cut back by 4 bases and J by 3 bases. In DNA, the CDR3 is TGTGCCAGCAGTTCTCAGGGGGCCAACTACACTGAAGCTTTCTTT. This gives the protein CASSSQGANYTEAFF.

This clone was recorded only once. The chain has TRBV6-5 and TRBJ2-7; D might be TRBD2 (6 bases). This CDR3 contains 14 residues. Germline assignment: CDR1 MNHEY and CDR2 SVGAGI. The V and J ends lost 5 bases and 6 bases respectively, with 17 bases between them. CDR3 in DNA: TGTGCCAGCAGTACATCCCTAACTAGCTCCGAGCAGTACGTC. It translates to CASSTSLTSSEQYV.

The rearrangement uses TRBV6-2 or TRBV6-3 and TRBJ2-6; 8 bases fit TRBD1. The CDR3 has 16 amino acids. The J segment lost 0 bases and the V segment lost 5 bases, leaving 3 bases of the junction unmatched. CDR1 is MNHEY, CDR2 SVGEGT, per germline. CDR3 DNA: TGTGCCAGCAGTCATACAGGGGGCTCTGGGGCCAACGTCCTGACTTTC. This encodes CASSHTGGSGANVLTF.